Following are 6 T cell receptor beta chains from one sample sequenced in a study of blood T cell repertoires in COVID-19 (dated by TCRdb to 2020 to 2021). Libraries were built with the immunoSEQ multiplex PCR assay. TCRdb carries this immuneACCESS record with in-frame sequences only. Its versions omit some clonotypes, under half of them owing to an unresolved V gene in the studies checked, with the rest unexplained. This sample holds roughly 250,000 clones; just over 90% were observed only once. The top ten clones comprise roughly 2.1% of the sample. The sequenced material came from PBMCs or T cells enriched from blood (not recorded which). These receptors all come from a woman aged 40 to 50 with acute COVID-19.

This chain joins TRBV27 and TRBJ2-1, with TRBD1 as a possible D gene (5 bases). In germline, CDR1 is MNHEY, CDR2 SMNVEV (reference sequence). The CDR3 loop spans 13 amino acids. V lost 4 bases, J lost 4 bases, and 8 bases lay in between. The CDR3 sequence is CASSWGPYNEQFF. The CDR3 nucleotides read TGTGCCAGCAGTTGGGGCCCTTACAATGAGCAGTTCTTC.

The V call is TRBV5-4, the J call TRBJ2-2; D is undetermined. CDR1 SGHNT and CDR2 YYREEE come from the germline V gene (reference sequence). The CDR3 has 12 residues. Trimming removed 2 bases at V and 6 bases at J, with 5 bases between. The CDR3 DNA sequence: TGTGCCAGCAGCTTCCAGGCCGGGGAGCTGTTTTTT. Encoded protein: CASSFQAGELFF.

The chain uses TRBV19 and TRBJ2-5; 11 bases fit TRBD2. Germline loops: CDR1 LNHDA, CDR2 SQIVND (reference sequence). J lost 2 bases, V lost 3 bases, and 5 bases had no gene match. This CDR3 spans 16 amino acids. The CDR3 spells CASSMGPSGRQETQYF. Written as DNA, the CDR3 is TGTGCCAGTAGTATGGGGCCTAGCGGGAGGCAAGAGACCCAGTACTTC.

The V gene is TRBV7-8, the J gene TRBJ2-7; 9 bases align to TRBD2. This CDR3 is built from 15 residues. The J segment lost 2 bases and the V segment lost 2 bases, leaving 4 bases of the junction unmatched. Germline CDR1 reads SGHVS; CDR2 reads FQNEAQ. CDR3 amino acids: CASSLWTSETYEQYF. DNA of the CDR3: TGTGCCAGCAGCTTATGGACTAGCGAGACCTACGAGCAGTACTTC.

This clone was detected ten times or more. V is TRBV18 and J is TRBJ2-7, with 10 bases fitting TRBD2. CDR1 is KGHSH and CDR2 is LQKENI in the germline V gene. The V and J ends lost 5 bases and 2 bases, in that order; junction bases with no gene match: 3. CDR3 size: 14 residues. The CDR3 DNA follows: TGTGCCAGCTCAAGGACTAGCGGACCCTACGAGCAGTACTTC. Translated, it gives CASSRTSGPYEQYF.

The V gene is TRBV2, the J gene TRBJ1-5; D remains ambiguous. Trimming cost V 9 bases and J 7 bases, with 16 bases left between them. The CDR3 length is 13 residues. The germline V gene encodes CDR1 SNHLY and CDR2 FYNNEI. The CDR3 nucleotides read TGTGCCAGTAAGGGAGGGCCCAAGCAGCCCCAGCATTTT. Translation gives CASKGGPKQPQHF.